A single T cell receptor beta chain is shown here with its context. The antigen is undetermined. This sample includes further DNA sequences coding for the same CDR3. CDR1 is SGHNT and CDR2 is YYREEE in the germline V gene (reference sequence). V trimming: 0 bases; J trimming: 2 bases; junction bases outside the gene matches: 4. The CDR3 runs to 16 residues. The data were taken from a study of shared clonotypes between healthy human individuals. Study in general: Each donor's CD4 naive and CD4 memory cells filled three plates apiece, CD8 naive two, and CD8 memory one. Study findings and constraints: Apart from blood, nothing was sampled; tissue repertoires likely differ.

This table comes from immunoSEQ multiplex PCR, and its TCRdb copy is limited to in-frame clones, with some not included. The table has around 2,000,000 clones, roughly 95% seen once; the top ten hold more than 0.1%. The chain combines TRBV5-4 with TRBJ2-5, with TRBD2 matching over 10 bases. The source is a man aged 18 to 29 in good health. Sequenced material: naive CD4+ T cells sorted from blood. The subset is: CD45RA+ positively selected. The CDR3 here is CASSLALAGGQETQYF. As DNA, the CDR3 is TGTGCCAGCAGCTTGGCCTTAGCGGGGGGACAAGAGACCCAGTACTTC.